This section outlines one T cell receptor (beta chain) sequence together with its context. The data belong to a study of blood T cell repertoires in COVID-19. On the study more broadly: Donors in the United States, Italy and Spain gave samples during acute or convalescent COVID-19. T cells, B-cell-depleted T cells, or PBMCs supplied cDNA or gDNA.

Germline lookup yields CDR1 SQVTM and CDR2 ANQGSEA. This CDR3 contains 14 residues. Trimming took off 4 bases at V and 1 base at J, with 13 bases between the two ends. Methods used by the authors: Reference gene primer amplification yielded estimated nucleated cell counts. The table came from immunoSEQ multiplex PCR; TCRdb's copy has only in-frame clones and leaves some out. V, J and clone size derive from that table, while D and trimming were established from the DNA sequence. The top ten clones hold over 25% of a sample with about 150,000 clones, about 80% of them seen once. Sequenced material: peripheral blood. The receptor's source is a woman aged 55 to 70 with acute or convalescent COVID-19. The V gene is TRBV29-1, the J gene TRBJ1-1; unclear D gene. The CDR3 sequence: CSVVRSIANTEAFF. The CDR3, as DNA: TGCAGCGTTGTTCGGAGCATAGCGAACACTGAAGCTTTCTTT.